The source of this TCR beta chain is a study of blood T cell repertoires in COVID-19. About the research overall: Sources were T cells, B-cell-depleted T cells, or PBMCs; the material itself was cDNA or gDNA.

V dropped 3 bases and J dropped 5 bases, with 7 bases sitting between them. The CDR3 runs 12 residues. The germline V gene has CDR1 LGHDT and CDR2 YNNKEL (reference sequence). As processed by the authors: Estimation of nucleated cell counts was performed using reference gene primer amplification. TCRdb's copy holds only in-frame clones and misses some; the assay was immunoSEQ multiplex PCR. The DNA gave D and trimming, while V, J and clone size come from that table. The data show a few hundred thousand clones, roughly 80% seen once. Sequencing was done on a sample of peripheral blood. The chain carries TRBV3-1 (or the pseudogene TRBV3-2) and TRBJ1-1; unclear D gene. The clonotype was recovered from a woman in her seventies with COVID-19, enrolled during active disease. In DNA, the CDR3 is TGTGCCAGCAGCCACGGGTTGACTGAAGCTTTCTTT. Encoded protein: CASSHGLTEAFF.